These 12 T cell receptor beta chains were all obtained from the same sample, sequenced in a study of blood T cells in healthy people across ages. A sample-barcoded 5' primer and a J-beta primer mix were used in a second PCR of about 7 to 12 cycles. TCRdb re-called the 5' RACE reads through MiXCR, storing one row per CDR3 protein. This table has just under 900,000 distinct CDR3 sequences, more than 25% appearing once. The sequenced sample was blood. The receptors come from a woman of 80 years or more in good health.

This clonotype was counted a few times. This chain connects TRBV20-1 to TRBJ2-1; 9 nucleotides line up with TRBD1. CDR3 length: 14 residues. The germline gives CDR1 DFQATT, CDR2 SNEGSKA (reference sequence). Unmatched junction bases numbered 4, after V lost 5 bases and J lost 2 bases. CDR3 sequence reads: CSARDRATYNEQFF. The CDR3 nucleotides are TGCAGTGCTCGGGACAGGGCGACCTACAATGAGCAGTTCTTC.

This clonotype appeared many times. The rearrangement joins TRBV10-3 to TRBJ2-1; weak D call: TRBD1 (5 bases). This CDR3 is built from 15 residues. Germline values: CDR1 ENHRY, CDR2 SYGVKD. V dropped 2 bases and J dropped 0 bases, with 8 bases sitting between them. The CDR3 sequence: CAISEGRVSYNEQFF. CDR3 bases: TGTGCCATCAGTGAGGGCAGGGTCTCCTACAATGAGCAGTTCTTC.

This clonotype was detected only a few times. The rearrangement uses TRBV12-3 or TRBV12-4 and TRBJ2-3; 8 bases are shared with TRBD2. J was trimmed by 2 bases and V by 6 bases; bases with no gene match: 7. The CDR3 is made up of 15 amino acids. CDR3 coding DNA: TGTGCCAGCAGCTCGTTCGGGGGGGCCACAGATACGCAGTATTTT. This gives the protein CASSSFGGATDTQYF.

This clonotype was seen repeatedly, ten times or more. This chain connects TRBV4-3 to TRBJ1-6; 9 bases are a match to TRBD1. CDR3 length: 15 residues. The trim removed 5 bases at V and 9 bases at J, leaving 8 bases unmatched. CDR1 is LGHNA and CDR2 is YSLEER in the germline V gene. CDR3 region: CASSETGGVGSPLHF. CDR3 DNA sequence: TGCGCCAGCAGCGAAACAGGGGGCGTCGGTTCACCCCTCCACTTT.

This chain uses TRBV27 with TRBJ1-5, with a tentative D call TRBD1 (6 bases). The CDR3 is 16 residues long. The V gene's germline CDR1 is MNHEY and CDR2 SMNVEV (reference sequence). V was clipped by 0 bases and J by 3 bases, with 12 bases between them. CDR3 in amino acids: CASSLSYRAYNQPQHF. CDR3 sequence (DNA): TGTGCCAGCAGTTTATCGTACAGGGCTTACAATCAGCCCCAGCATTTT.

The rearrangement joins TRBV25-1 to TRBJ2-1; 11 bases map to TRBD2. CDR3 length equals 15 residues. The ends lost 5 bases at V and 7 bases at J; junction bases unmatched: 7. CDR1 and CDR2 from the germline V gene are MGHDK and SYGVNS. CDR3 in amino acids: CASSQTSGALNEQFF. The CDR3, as DNA: TGTGCCAGCAGTCAGACTAGCGGGGCGCTAAATGAGCAGTTCTTC.

In this sample, this clonotype turned up a few times. The J gene is TRBJ1-1, the V gene TRBV12-3 or TRBV12-4, with D possibly being TRBD1 (6 bases). The CDR3 is made up of 10 amino acids. Trimming removed 10 bases at V and 5 bases at J, with 8 bases between. CDR3 coding DNA: TGTGCCACTACAGGGACTGAAGCTTTCTTT. Its protein is CATTGTEAFF.

This clonotype was picked up many times. The V gene is TRBV12-3 or TRBV12-4, the J gene TRBJ2-3, with 10 positions matching TRBD2. V dropped 3 bases and J dropped 3; count of bases not matched to a gene: 3. This CDR3 spans 15 amino acids. The CDR3 bases are TGTGCCAGCAGTTTTCAAGCGGGGGGGACAGATACGCAGTATTTT. This translates into CASSFQAGGTDTQYF.

The rearrangement joins TRBV20-1 to TRBJ2-7; maybe TRBD2 (7 bases). This CDR3 is built from 13 residues. CDR1 is DFQATT, CDR2 SNEGSKA, per germline (reference sequence). V lost 2 bases and J lost 7, with 15 bases in between. CDR3 protein: CSARMRGLNEQYF. DNA of the CDR3: TGCAGTGCTAGAATGCGGGGGCTCAATGAGCAGTACTTC.

The table lists this clonotype with a count of one. The chain links TRBV20-1 to TRBJ2-1; the D gene is possibly TRBD2 (6 bases). The germline CDR1 and CDR2 sequences are DFQATT and SNEGSKA (reference sequence). The ends were cut back, 7 bases at V and 2 bases at J, with 18 bases in the middle. This CDR3 spans 15 amino acids. The CDR3 DNA follows: TGCAGTGTTCTCGGGACTCGGTCTCCCTACAATGAGCAGTTCTTC. Translated: CSVLGTRSPYNEQFF.

This clonotype was detected many times. The gene calls are TRBV6-1 and TRBJ2-3; 10 nucleotides agree with TRBD2. Germline V CDR1 and CDR2: MNHNS, SASEGT. The V gene end was trimmed by 3 bases and the J gene end by 0 bases; junction bases not matched to a gene: 9. This CDR3 is built from 18 residues. CDR3 nucleotides: TGTGCCAGCAGTGAGAGGAAGACTAGCGGGCGTAGCACAGATACGCAGTATTTT. Translated: CASSERKTSGRSTDTQYF.

This clonotype was observed at least ten times. The chain links TRBV9 to TRBJ2-7; 9 bases align to TRBD1. Per germline, CDR1 SGDLS and CDR2 YYNGEE. V shed 3 bases, J shed 2 bases, and the junction held 6 bases outside the gene matches. This CDR3 spans 15 amino acids. The CDR3 sequence: CASSASGTGPYEQYF. The DNA of the CDR3 is TGTGCCAGCAGCGCCAGCGGGACAGGGCCCTACGAGCAGTACTTC.